A selection of T cell receptor beta chains follows, all from one sample in a study of T cell responses to AZD1222 COVID-19 vaccine. Some clones are missing from TCRdb's copy, which holds only in-frame ones; the method was immunoSEQ multiplex PCR. The sample holds about 170,000 clones, over 90% seen once. The sample consisted of peripheral blood, taken on day 0 of AZD1222 vaccination. The receptors were gathered from an adult in good health. Both conserved end residues are part of each CDR3. Fields, in order: V gene, J gene, D gene, CDR3 protein. D genes are given only for firm matches.

v_call: TRBV12-5
j_call: TRBJ2-7
d_call: TRBD2
cdr3_aa: CASGPGLAGFYEQYF

v_call: TRBV7-6
j_call: TRBJ2-1
d_call: -
cdr3_aa: CASSSPGEFYNEQFF

v_call: TRBV12-5
j_call: TRBJ2-7
d_call: TRBD1
cdr3_aa: CASGLVPMGQGPRTFYEQYF

v_call: TRBV11-2
j_call: TRBJ1-1
d_call: -
cdr3_aa: CASSLAGLVGQGFAFF

v_call: TRBV5-4
j_call: TRBJ2-5
d_call: TRBD2
cdr3_aa: CASTGTSGGAGQETQYF

v_call: TRBV30
j_call: TRBJ1-4
d_call: -
cdr3_aa: CAWRWDEKLFF

v_call: TRBV30
j_call: TRBJ2-7
d_call: TRBD2
cdr3_aa: CAWSVLGGEQYF

v_call: TRBV4-1
j_call: TRBJ2-3
d_call: -
cdr3_aa: CASSQRGSGIGDTQYF

v_call: TRBV25-1
j_call: TRBJ1-1
d_call: -
cdr3_aa: CASMVGGEAFF

v_call: TRBV5-6
j_call: TRBJ1-4
d_call: -
cdr3_aa: CASSLGPEKLFF

v_call: TRBV29-1
j_call: TRBJ1-1
d_call: TRBD1
cdr3_aa: CSVEGYFRGEGEAFF

v_call: TRBV3-1/TRBV3-2
j_call: TRBJ2-7
d_call: TRBD1
cdr3_aa: CASSPRQGPYEQYF

v_call: TRBV5-4
j_call: TRBJ2-7
d_call: TRBD2
cdr3_aa: CASSLDGTRGEQYF

v_call: TRBV5-1
j_call: TRBJ1-3
d_call: -
cdr3_aa: CASSLATDGNTIYF

v_call: TRBV6-5
j_call: TRBJ2-7
d_call: TRBD2
cdr3_aa: CASSPGGPADEQYF

v_call: TRBV27
j_call: TRBJ1-2
d_call: -
cdr3_aa: CASSLYMGLDGYGYTF

v_call: TRBV5-5
j_call: TRBJ2-7
d_call: -
cdr3_aa: CASSWGLSYEQYF